Listed below are T cell receptor beta chains from one sample, sequenced in a study of shared clonotypes between healthy human individuals. Assay used: immunoSEQ multiplex PCR; TCRdb lists only in-frame clones, some missing. The sample has over 2 million clones, 85% to 95% seen once; the top ten hold 0.37%. The material sequenced was naive CD4+ T cells from PBMCs. Source of these receptors: a man aged 18 to 30 in good health. Some clones in this sample may be carry-over from other donors' samples. Each CDR3 is given without its conserved first and last residue. Clone size, where shown, is once, few, many, or a class for clones that have expanded.

V | size | CDR3
TRBV27 | . | ASRRSGQQGSGYT
TRBV11-2 | . | ASSPRPQPNHNEQF
TRBV4-1 | . | ASRERAAYNEQF
TRBV7-8 | . | ASSLTANTEAF
TRBV14 | . | ASSQGQGTNPY
TRBV4-2 | . | ASSQEQGIATNEKLF
TRBV7-9 | once | ASSLATGQVVY
TRBV5-1 | once | ASSLAPGDSYNEQF
TRBV12-5 | . | ASGPGPGELF
TRBV10-3 | . | AIGAGSYNEQF
TRBV21-1 | . | ASSTTSGPSYEQY
TRBV5-1 | once | ASSLASGSYEQF
TRBV18 | . | ASSPQQGSNQPQH
TRBV2 | . | ASRGGTGTYEQY
TRBV5-1 | . | ASSLGTGLSYEQY
TRBV6-5 | . | ASSMTALNNQPQH
TRBV7-9 | . | ASSHPINTGELF
TRBV27 | . | ASSSVGGTETQY
TRBV5-1 | once | ASNLAGGPDEQY
TRBV18 | . | ASSKDISGNTIY
TRBV19 | . | ASSHRGSSSGTDTQY
TRBV4-2 | . | ASSQAEGLAGGEQF
TRBV11-2 | . | ASSLASLALNYEQY
TRBV28 | . | ASSLIAFSSSYEQY
TRBV18 | . | ASSRTTGNYEKLF
TRBV7-2 | . | ASSPRRGSNQETQY
TRBV7-8 | once | ASSLQAGGDTEAF
TRBV5-4 | . | AGGADASSYNEQF
TRBV9 | . | ASSVRPNSYEQY
TRBV19 | . | ASTRQGRGNYGYT
TRBV29-1 | few | SVGQGGVNTEAF
TRBV5-1 | . | ASSLVRSGELF
TRBV6-6 | . | ASSNLRNEQF
TRBV7-3 | . | ASSLGVSAATQY
TRBV19 | . | ASSHPGTGAGELF
TRBV2 | . | ASSRQAYEQY
TRBV30 | . | AWSSRGGNIQY
TRBV5-1 | once | ASSRDPSQETQY
TRBV15 | once | ATSREWPAYEQY
TRBV7-2 | few | ASSSTYEQY
TRBV19 | . | ASSIGRQPQH
TRBV9 | once | ASSALAGGYNEQF
TRBV29-1 | few | SVDYNTEAF
TRBV12-5 | . | ASGPTGDTQY
TRBV7-2 | . | ASSPYRESYNEQF
TRBV2 | . | ASSPGTGSYEQY
TRBV5-1 | . | ASSLVESGYTEAF
TRBV28 | . | ASSPTAGNTIY
TRBV6-5 | . | ASRTTGTANQPQH
TRBV10-3 | . | AISDQGLNIEAF
TRBV14 | . | ASSQGQGAPWGYNEQF
TRBV6-6 | few | ASNLGQGDVEAF
TRBV4-1 | . | ASSQAGTLNTEAF
TRBV28 | . | ASSLVWDSGYEQY
TRBV28 | . | ASSGEHSGGYEQY
TRBV9 | . | ASSVDTGGAETQY
TRBV4-1 | . | ASSQVPGISNEKLF
TRBV5-1 | . | ASSLTSGADTQY
TRBV5-1 | . | ASSFVGQGASEQY
TRBV28 | . | ASSPGGRLYEQY